A single sample is the source of the 15 T cell receptor beta chains below, sequenced in a study of post-analysis software for immune sequencing data. The authors incorporated unique molecular identifiers into the TCR beta cDNA libraries. Each CDR3 protein gets one entry after TCRdb re-called the PCR reads with MiXCR. The table shows about 820,000 distinct CDR3 sequences, with about 53% occurring only once. No antigen has been assigned to these receptors. Whole-study findings and limits: There were five TRBV segments more frequent in patients than controls, and TRBV5-6, TRBV5-1 and TRBV20-1 were among them.

Sequencing input: blood. The receptor set was obtained from a girl under 18 with multiple sclerosis.

The V and J genes are TRBV6-1 and TRBJ2-5, with D perhaps TRBD2 (6 bases). CDR1 is MNHNS and CDR2 is SASEGT in the germline V gene. This CDR3 region has 13 residues. The V end was cut by 7 bases, the J end by 4 bases, with 13 bases between. CDR3 DNA: TGTGCCAGCAAGCGGAGGGGCAGAGAGACCCAGTACTTC. Amino acid sequence: CASKRRGRETQYF.

V usage is TRBV5-5 and J usage is TRBJ2-5; 7 bases map to TRBD1. Germline V CDR1 and CDR2: SGHKS, YYEKEE (reference sequence). The CDR3 spans 14 residues. The V and J ends lost 3 bases and 5 bases, in that order; junction bases with no gene match: 7. The CDR3 region is CASSSEDRVETQYF. The CDR3 DNA reads TGTGCCAGCAGCTCCGAAGACAGGGTCGAGACCCAGTACTTC.

The J gene is TRBJ2-7, the V gene TRBV7-2; D is possibly TRBD1 (6 bases). The CDR3 consists of 12 residues. Trimming pared 7 bases from V and 6 bases from J, leaving 13 bases between. Per the germline V gene, CDR1 is SGHTA and CDR2 is FQGNSA. The CDR3 reads CASMVQGIEQYF. For the CDR3, the DNA is TGTGCCAGCATGGTACAGGGCATCGAGCAGTACTTC.

The CDR3 loop reads CASSFSPGNTEAFF. CDR3 sequence (DNA): TGTGCCAGCAGCTTCTCCCCGGGAAACACTGAAGCTTTCTTT. The rearrangement uses TRBV5-5 and TRBJ1-1; D is uncertain. The V and J ends lost 2 bases and 2 bases respectively, with 10 bases between them. CDR1 and CDR2 from the germline V gene are SGHKS and YYEKEE (reference sequence). This CDR3 is 14 amino acids long.

The chain links TRBV7-2 to TRBJ1-1, with 10 bases identical to TRBD1. Unmatched junction bases numbered 4, after V lost 2 bases and J lost 4 bases. This CDR3 is built from 15 residues. The germline CDR1 and CDR2 sequences are SGHTA and FQGNSA. The CDR3 region has the DNA TGTGCCAGCAGCTTATCGGGACAGGGGACCACTGAAGCTTTCTTT. Amino acid sequence: CASSLSGQGTTEAFF.

This clonotype was observed a handful of times. The chain combines TRBV29-1 with TRBJ2-7; 8 nucleotides match TRBD1. The CDR3 is made up of 13 amino acids. Germline CDR1 SQVTM, CDR2 ANQGSEA. Losses at the gene ends were 3 bases for V and 3 bases for J; bases not matched to a gene: 4. In DNA, the CDR3 is TGCAGCGTTGACCAGGGGGCGGGCTACGAGCAGTACTTC. Protein: CSVDQGAGYEQYF.

The chain is built from TRBV6-6 and TRBJ2-1, with D tentatively TRBD2 (5 bases). The CDR3 runs 15 residues. Germline V gene sequence: CDR1 MNHNY, CDR2 SVGAGI (reference sequence). Trimming took 0 bases from V and 7 from J, leaving 13 bases between them. CDR3 bases: TGTGCCAGCAGTTACTCTGCACCTGGGGAGAATGAGCAGTTCTTC. It translates to CASSYSAPGENEQFF.

The table lists this clonotype with a few counts. This chain links TRBV20-1 with TRBJ2-1; 11 nucleotides align to TRBD2. The trim removed 1 base at V and 8 bases at J, leaving 10 bases unmatched. In germline, CDR1 is DFQATT, CDR2 SNEGSKA (reference sequence). The CDR3 consists of 16 residues. CDR3 loop: CSARVPATSGTHEQFF. The CDR3 DNA reads TGCAGTGCTAGAGTACCTGCGACTAGCGGGACCCATGAGCAGTTCTTC.

The chain couples TRBV6-2 or TRBV6-3 to TRBJ2-5; D is ambiguous. The CDR3 totals 15 residues. V was clipped by 9 bases and J by 5 bases, with 22 bases between them. CDR1 is MNHEY, CDR2 SVGEGT, per germline. The CDR3: CASSPSMERRETQYF. DNA for the CDR3: TGTGCCAGTAGTCCCTCGATGGAGAGGCGGGAGACCCAGTACTTC.

The chain couples TRBV20-1 to TRBJ2-1; 10 bases match TRBD2. CDR3 length: 14 amino acids. Trimming took 6 bases from V and 6 from J; bases not matched to a gene: 8. CDR1 and CDR2 from the germline V gene are DFQATT and SNEGSKA (reference sequence). Written as DNA, the CDR3 is TGCAGTGCGCTACGAGCGGGAGGGCGCAATGAGCAGTTCTTC. Translating it yields CSALRAGGRNEQFF.

V gene TRBV10-3 combines with J gene TRBJ2-3; 9 bases fit TRBD1. There are 14 residues in the CDR3. The germline V gene has CDR1 ENHRY and CDR2 SYGVKD. J was trimmed by 3 bases and V by 7 bases; bases with no gene match: 5. The CDR3 loop is CAITGTGSTDTQYF. The CDR3 coding sequence is TGTGCCATCACCGGGACAGGGTCTACAGATACGCAGTATTTT.

The chain links TRBV7-8 to TRBJ2-1; 10 bases map to TRBD2. Germline loops: CDR1 SGHVS, CDR2 FQNEAQ. The CDR3 consists of 17 residues. The V segment lost 5 bases and the J segment 7 bases; nucleotides outside the gene matches: 14. CDR3 residues: CASSDKREGRSGNEQFF. The CDR3 region has the DNA TGTGCCAGCAGCGACAAGCGGGAGGGCCGTTCCGGGAATGAGCAGTTCTTC.

V gene TRBV9 combines with J gene TRBJ1-1; 8 bases map to TRBD1. The CDR3 covers 16 residues. V shed 4 bases, J shed 0 bases, and the junction held 8 bases outside the gene matches. Looked up from germline, CDR1 is SGDLS and CDR2 is YYNGEE. The chain's CDR3 is CASSPSPGGMNTEAFF. For the CDR3, the DNA is TGTGCCAGCAGCCCTAGTCCAGGGGGCATGAACACTGAAGCTTTCTTT.

The chain recombines TRBV20-1 with TRBJ2-1; 9 nucleotides match TRBD2. This CDR3 is built from 15 residues. With V trimmed by 6 bases and J by 5 bases, 11 bases remained unmatched. Germline V gene data show CDR1 as DFQATT and CDR2 as SNEGSKA (reference sequence). The CDR3 loop reads CSASPMTSGDNEQFF. The CDR3 DNA reads TGCAGTGCCTCCCCCATGACTAGCGGCGACAATGAGCAGTTCTTC.

This clonotype occurred a few times. This chain links TRBV6-5 with TRBJ1-6; 7 bases match TRBD1. CDR3 length: 14 residues. The J segment lost 9 bases and the V segment lost 4 bases, leaving 6 bases of the junction unmatched. CDR1 is MNHEY, CDR2 SVGAGI, per germline. The CDR3 DNA reads TGTGCCAGCAGTTTGCAGGGGGTCGCTTCACCCCTCCACTTT. It is translated as CASSLQGVASPLHF.